The clone carrying this TCR beta chain was recorded many times. Its antigen is not known. This record belongs to a study of metastatic and nonmetastatic thyroid tumors. Overall study: Repertoire comparison spanned blood and tumor or nodule tissue of malignant and benign thyroid patients.

As handled by the study authors: The study took CDR3 differences across clinicopathological groups and made a distant-metastasis classifier for papillary thyroid cancer from them. TCRdb called clones again from the PCR reads with MiXCR. The V and J calls reflect TCRdb's pipeline rather than the authors' work. The data hold 23,000 or so clones, with under 25% observed a single time. Nobody among the patients had been given any treatment before thyroid surgery. General study points: Compared with benign nodules, malignant thyroid tumors were reported to have significantly higher TCR beta diversity in both blood and tumor.

This CDR3 region has 15 residues. Germline loops: CDR1 LNHDA, CDR2 SQIVND (reference sequence). After removal of 4 bases from V and 3 bases from J, the junction contained 9 bases not matched to a gene. The chain has TRBV19 and TRBJ2-7; 7 bases are shared with TRBD1. The clonotype comes from a male donor with papillary thyroid cancer or a benign thyroid nodule (not recorded which). Some clones in this sample may be carry-over from other donors' samples. The material sequenced was blood. Here the CDR3 DNA reads TGTGCCAGTAGTAGAGGACAGGTGACCATCTACGAGCAGTACTTC. It yields the protein CASSRGQVTIYEQYF. Variable domain in full (rest from reference TRBV19 and TRBJ2-7): DGGITQSPKYLFRKEGQNVTLSCEQNLNHDAMYWYRQDPGQGLRLIYYSQIVNDFQKGDIAEGYSVSREKKESFPLTVTSAQKNPTAFYLCASSRGQVTIYEQYFGPGTRLTVT.